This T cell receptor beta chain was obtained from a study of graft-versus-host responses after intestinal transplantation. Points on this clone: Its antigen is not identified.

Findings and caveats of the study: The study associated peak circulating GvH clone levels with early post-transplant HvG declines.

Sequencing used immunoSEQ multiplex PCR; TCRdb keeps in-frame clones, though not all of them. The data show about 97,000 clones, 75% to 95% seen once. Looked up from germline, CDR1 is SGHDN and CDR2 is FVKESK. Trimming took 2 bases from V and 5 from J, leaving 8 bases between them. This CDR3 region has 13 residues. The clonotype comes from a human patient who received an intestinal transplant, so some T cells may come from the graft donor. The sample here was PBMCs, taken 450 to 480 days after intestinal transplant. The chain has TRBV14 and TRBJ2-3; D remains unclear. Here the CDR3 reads CASSQWPGDTQYF. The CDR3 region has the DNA TGTGCCAGCAGCCAATGGCCAGGAGATACGCAGTATTTT.